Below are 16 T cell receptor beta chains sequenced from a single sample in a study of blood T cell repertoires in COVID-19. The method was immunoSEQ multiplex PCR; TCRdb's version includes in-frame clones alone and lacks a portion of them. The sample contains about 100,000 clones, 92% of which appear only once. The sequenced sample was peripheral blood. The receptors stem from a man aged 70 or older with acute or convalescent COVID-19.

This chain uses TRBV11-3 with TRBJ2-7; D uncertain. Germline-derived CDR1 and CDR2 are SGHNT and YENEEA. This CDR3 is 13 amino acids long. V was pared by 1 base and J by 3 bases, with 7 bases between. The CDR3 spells CASSLGQIYEQYF. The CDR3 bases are TGTGCCAGCAGCTTAGGTCAAATCTACGAGCAGTACTTC.

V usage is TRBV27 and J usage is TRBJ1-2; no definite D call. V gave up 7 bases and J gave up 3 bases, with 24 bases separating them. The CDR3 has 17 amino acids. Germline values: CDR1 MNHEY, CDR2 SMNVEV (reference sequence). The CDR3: CASTNKSALRRDYGYTF. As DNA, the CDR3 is TGTGCCAGCACCAATAAGTCAGCGCTCCGGCGGGACTATGGCTACACCTTC.

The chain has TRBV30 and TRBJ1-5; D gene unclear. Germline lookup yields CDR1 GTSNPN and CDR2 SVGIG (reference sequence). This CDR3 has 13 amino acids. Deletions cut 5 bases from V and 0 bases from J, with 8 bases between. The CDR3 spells CAWARNSNQPQHF. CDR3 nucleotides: TGTGCCTGGGCCCGTAATAGCAATCAGCCCCAGCATTTT.

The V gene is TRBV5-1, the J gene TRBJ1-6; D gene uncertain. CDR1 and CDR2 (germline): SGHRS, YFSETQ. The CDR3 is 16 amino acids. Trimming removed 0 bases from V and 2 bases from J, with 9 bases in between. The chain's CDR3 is CASSLVESPYNSPLHF. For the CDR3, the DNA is TGCGCCAGCAGCTTGGTCGAGAGCCCCTATAATTCACCCCTCCACTTT.

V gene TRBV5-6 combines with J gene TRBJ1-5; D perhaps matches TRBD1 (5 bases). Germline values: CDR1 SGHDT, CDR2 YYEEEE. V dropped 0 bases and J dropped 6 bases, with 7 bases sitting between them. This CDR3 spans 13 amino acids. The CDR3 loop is CASSLGGLQPQHF. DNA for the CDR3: TGTGCCAGCAGCTTGGGGGGACTTCAGCCCCAGCATTTT.

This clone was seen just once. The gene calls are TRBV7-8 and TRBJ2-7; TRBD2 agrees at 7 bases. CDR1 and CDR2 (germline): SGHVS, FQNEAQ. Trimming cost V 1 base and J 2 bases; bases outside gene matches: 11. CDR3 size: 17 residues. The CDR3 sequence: CASSLVDTGLLTYEQYF. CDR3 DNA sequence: TGTGCCAGCAGCTTAGTAGATACGGGACTACTTACCTACGAGCAGTACTTC.

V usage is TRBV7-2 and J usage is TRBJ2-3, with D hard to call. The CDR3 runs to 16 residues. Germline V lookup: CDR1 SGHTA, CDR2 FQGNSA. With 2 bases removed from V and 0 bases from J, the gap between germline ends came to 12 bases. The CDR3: CASSLMRRLSTDTQYF. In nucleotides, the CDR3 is TGTGCCAGCAGCTTAATGCGGAGACTTAGCACAGATACGCAGTATTTT.

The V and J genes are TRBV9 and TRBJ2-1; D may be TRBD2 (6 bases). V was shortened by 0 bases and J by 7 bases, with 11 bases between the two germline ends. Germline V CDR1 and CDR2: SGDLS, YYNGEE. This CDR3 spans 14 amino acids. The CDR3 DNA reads TGTGCCAGCAGCGTAGTGCCGGGGGAGAATGAGCAGTTCTTC. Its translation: CASSVVPGENEQFF.

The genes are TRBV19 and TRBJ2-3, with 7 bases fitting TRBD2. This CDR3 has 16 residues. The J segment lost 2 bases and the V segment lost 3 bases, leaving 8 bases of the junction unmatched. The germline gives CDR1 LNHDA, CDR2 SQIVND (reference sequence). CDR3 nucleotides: TGTGCCAGTAGTATCGGGCGGGAGTCGGCCACAGATACGCAGTATTTT. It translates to CASSIGRESATDTQYF.

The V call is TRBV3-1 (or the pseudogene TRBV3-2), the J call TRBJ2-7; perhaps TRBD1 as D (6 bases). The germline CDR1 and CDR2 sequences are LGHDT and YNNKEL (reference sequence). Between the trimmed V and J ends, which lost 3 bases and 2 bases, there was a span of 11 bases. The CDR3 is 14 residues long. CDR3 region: CASSQLGGAYEQYF. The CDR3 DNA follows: TGTGCCAGCAGCCAGTTAGGGGGAGCCTACGAGCAGTACTTC.

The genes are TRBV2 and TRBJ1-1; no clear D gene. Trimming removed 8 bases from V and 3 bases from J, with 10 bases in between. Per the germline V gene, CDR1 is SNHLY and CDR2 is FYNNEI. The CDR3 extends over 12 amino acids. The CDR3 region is CASAIIDTEAFF. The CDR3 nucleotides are TGTGCCAGCGCCATAATAGACACTGAAGCTTTCTTT.

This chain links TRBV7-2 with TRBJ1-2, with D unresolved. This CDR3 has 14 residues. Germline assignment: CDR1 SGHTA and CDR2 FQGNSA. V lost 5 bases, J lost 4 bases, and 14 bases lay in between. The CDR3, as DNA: TGTGCCAGCAGCCCCCAACCGTCCAGCTATGGCTACACCTTC. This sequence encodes CASSPQPSSYGYTF.

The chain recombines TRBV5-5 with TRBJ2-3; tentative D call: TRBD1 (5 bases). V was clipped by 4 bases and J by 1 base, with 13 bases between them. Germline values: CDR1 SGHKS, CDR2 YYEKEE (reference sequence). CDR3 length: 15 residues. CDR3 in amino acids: CASSAPGWGTDTQYF. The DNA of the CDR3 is TGTGCCAGCAGCGCCCCAGGGTGGGGCACAGATACGCAGTATTTT.

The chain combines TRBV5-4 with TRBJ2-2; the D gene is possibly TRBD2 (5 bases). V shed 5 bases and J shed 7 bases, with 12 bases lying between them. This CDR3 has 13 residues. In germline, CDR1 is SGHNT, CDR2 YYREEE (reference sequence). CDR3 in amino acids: CASSSRDGGELFF. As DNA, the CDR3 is TGTGCCAGCAGTAGCCGGGATGGCGGGGAGCTGTTTTTT. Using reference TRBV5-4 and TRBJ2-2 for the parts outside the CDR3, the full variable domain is ETGVTQSPTHLIKTRGQQVTLRCSSQSGHNTVSWYQQALGQGPQFIFQYYREEENGRGNFPPRFSGLQFPNYSSELNVNALELDDSALYLCASSSRDGGELFFGEGSRLTVL.

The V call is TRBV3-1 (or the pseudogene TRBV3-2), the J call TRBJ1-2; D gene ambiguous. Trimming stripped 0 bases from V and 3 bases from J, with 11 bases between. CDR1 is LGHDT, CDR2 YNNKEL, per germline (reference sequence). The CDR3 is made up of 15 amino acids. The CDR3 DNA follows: TGTGCCAGCAGCCAAGATCCGAGCTCCGACTATGGCTACACCTTC. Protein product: CASSQDPSSDYGYTF.

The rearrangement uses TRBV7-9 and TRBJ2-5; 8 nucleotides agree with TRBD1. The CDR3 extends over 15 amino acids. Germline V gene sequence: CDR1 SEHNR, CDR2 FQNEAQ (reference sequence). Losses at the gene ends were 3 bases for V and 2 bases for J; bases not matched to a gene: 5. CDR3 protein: CASSLTGAHQETQYF. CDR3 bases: TGTGCCAGCAGCTTGACAGGGGCCCATCAAGAGACCCAGTACTTC.